One and the same sample provided the 3 T cell receptor beta chains below, sequenced in a study of shared clonotypes between healthy human individuals. Profiling relied on immunoSEQ multiplex PCR, and the TCRdb table lists in-frame clones only, not all of them. The sample holds about 820,000 clones, almost 95% seen once. CD45RO-negative cells were positively selected for CCR7, leaving out terminally differentiated effector memory CD45RA+ cells. The sequencing sample was made of naive CD8+ T cells sorted from blood. Every receptor here comes from a man aged 25 to 40 in good health.

This clone was seen once. The CDR3 DNA is TGTGCCAGCATGAACGTAGCGATCGTCCCCTCCTACAATGAGCAGTTCTTC. Translating gives CASMNVAIVPSYNEQFF. The chain recombines TRBV28 with TRBJ2-1; D is possibly TRBD2 (5 bases). V was shortened by 7 bases and J by 0 bases, with 19 bases between the two germline ends. The CDR3 runs 17 residues. The germline V gene has CDR1 MDHEN and CDR2 SYDVKM. Together with reference TRBV28 and TRBJ2-1, the CDR3 gives the full variable domain: DVKVTQSSRYLVKRTGEKVFLECVQDMDHENMFWYRQDPGLGLRLIYFSYDVKMKEKGDIPEGYSVSREKKERFSLILESASTNQTSMYLCASMNVAIVPSYNEQFFGPGTRLTVL.

V gene TRBV25-1 combines with J gene TRBJ2-5, with 7 bases lining up with TRBD1. Germline V gene lookup returns CDR1 MGHDK and CDR2 SYGVNS. The V and J ends lost 3 bases and 1 base, in that order; junction bases with no gene match: 2. This CDR3 comprises 14 residues. For the CDR3, the DNA is TGTGCCAGCAGTGACCGGGACAGCCAAGAGACCCAGTACTTC. Protein: CASSDRDSQETQYF.

CDR3 nucleotide sequence: TGTGCCAGCAGTGAGAGCAATCAGCCCCAGCATTTT. It translates to CASSESNQPQHF. This chain connects TRBV6-1 to TRBJ1-5; D is unclear. The length of the CDR3 is 12 residues. V shed 3 bases and J shed 1 base, with 1 base lying between them. The germline V gene encodes CDR1 MNHNS and CDR2 SASEGT.